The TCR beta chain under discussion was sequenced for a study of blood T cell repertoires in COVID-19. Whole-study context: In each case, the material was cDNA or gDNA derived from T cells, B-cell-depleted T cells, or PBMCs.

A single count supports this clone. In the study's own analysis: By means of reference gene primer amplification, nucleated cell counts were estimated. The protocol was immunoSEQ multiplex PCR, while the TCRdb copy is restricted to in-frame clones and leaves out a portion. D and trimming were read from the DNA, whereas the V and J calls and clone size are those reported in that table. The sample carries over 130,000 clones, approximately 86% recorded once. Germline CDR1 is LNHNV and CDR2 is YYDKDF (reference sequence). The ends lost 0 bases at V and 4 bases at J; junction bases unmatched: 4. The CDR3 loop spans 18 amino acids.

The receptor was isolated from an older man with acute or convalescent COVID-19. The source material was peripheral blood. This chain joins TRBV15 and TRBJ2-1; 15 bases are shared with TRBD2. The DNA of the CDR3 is TGTGCCACCAGCAGAGATTGGACTAGCGGGAGGGAGTACAATGAGCAGTTCTTC. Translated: CATSRDWTSGREYNEQFF. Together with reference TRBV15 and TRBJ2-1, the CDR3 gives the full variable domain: DAMVIQNPRYQVTQFGKPVTLSCSQTLNHNVMYWYQQKSSQAPKLLFHYYDKDFNNEADTPDNFQSRRPNTSFCFLDIRSPGLGDTAMYLCATSRDWTSGREYNEQFFGPGTRLTVL.